Sequencing of this T cell receptor beta chain was carried out in a study of shared clonotypes between healthy human individuals. Whole-study results and caveats: A handful of donors had around 5.5% of their naive CD4 clonotypes in common. A reduction in generation probabilities was seen for non-shared clonotypes relative to those shared by all four donors.

About this clone itself: As yet, its antigen is unknown.

Germline loops: CDR1 SGHNT, CDR2 YYREEE (reference sequence). The trim removed 6 bases at V and 6 bases at J, leaving 5 bases unmatched. The CDR3 is 13 amino acids. For sorted subsets, roughly 210 ng DNA per replicate equaled 30,000 or so T cell genomes. This table comes from immunoSEQ multiplex PCR, and its TCRdb copy is limited to in-frame clones, with some not included. The repertoire holds about 2.3 million clones, with 85% to 95% as singletons. The rearrangement links TRBV5-4 to TRBJ1-2; 10 positions match TRBD1. The clonotype originates from a man aged 18 to 30 in good health. Some clones in this sample may be carry-over from other donors' samples. Source material: naive CD4+ T cells from PBMCs. Subset of the sample: CD45RA+ positively selected. The CDR3 bases are TGTGCCAGCACCGACAGGGGGCGAGATGGCTACACCTTC. Its protein product is CASTDRGRDGYTF.